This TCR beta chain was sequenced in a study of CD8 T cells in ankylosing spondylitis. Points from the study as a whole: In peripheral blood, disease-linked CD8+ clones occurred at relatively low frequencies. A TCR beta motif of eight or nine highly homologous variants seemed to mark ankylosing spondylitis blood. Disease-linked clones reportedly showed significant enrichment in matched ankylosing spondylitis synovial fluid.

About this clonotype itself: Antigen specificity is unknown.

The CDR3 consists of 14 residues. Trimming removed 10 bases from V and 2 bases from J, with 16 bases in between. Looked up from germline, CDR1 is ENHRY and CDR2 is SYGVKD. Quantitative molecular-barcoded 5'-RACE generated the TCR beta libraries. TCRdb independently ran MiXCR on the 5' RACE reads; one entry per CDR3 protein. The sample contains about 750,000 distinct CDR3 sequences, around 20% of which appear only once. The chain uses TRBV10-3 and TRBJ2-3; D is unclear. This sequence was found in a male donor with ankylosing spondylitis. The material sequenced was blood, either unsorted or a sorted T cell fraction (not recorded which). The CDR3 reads CATRHLKLTDTQYF. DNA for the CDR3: TGTGCCACCAGACACCTTAAACTCACAGATACGCAGTATTTT.